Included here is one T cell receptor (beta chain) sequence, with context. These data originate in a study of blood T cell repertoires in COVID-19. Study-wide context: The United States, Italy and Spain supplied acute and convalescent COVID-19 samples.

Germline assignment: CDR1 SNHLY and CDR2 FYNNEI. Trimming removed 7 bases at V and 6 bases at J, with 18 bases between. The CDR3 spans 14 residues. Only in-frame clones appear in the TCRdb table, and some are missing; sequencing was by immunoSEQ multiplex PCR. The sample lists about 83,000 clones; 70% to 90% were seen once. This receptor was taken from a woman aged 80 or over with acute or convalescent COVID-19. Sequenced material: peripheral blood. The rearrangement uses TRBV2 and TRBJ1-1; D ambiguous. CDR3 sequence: CASTVGLGSPEAFF. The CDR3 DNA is TGTGCCAGCACCGTCGGACTGGGGAGCCCTGAAGCTTTCTTT.